These 9 T cell receptor beta chains came from one sample sequenced in a study of shared clonotypes between healthy human individuals. TCRdb keeps only in-frame clones here, not all; method: immunoSEQ multiplex PCR. This sample has about 980,000 clones, with approximately 80% found just once. The sequenced material came from memory CD4+ T cells sorted from blood. The subset denotes: CD45RA-negative fraction. The receptors shown here come from a man aged 18 to 29 in good health.

The V and J genes are TRBV11-2 and TRBJ1-2; D call uncertain. Trimming took 5 bases from V and 1 from J, leaving 11 bases between them. Germline V gene data show CDR1 as SGHAT and CDR2 as FQNNGV. This CDR3 is built from 14 residues. Here the CDR3 reads CASSAGRHNYGYTF. CDR3 nucleotides: TGTGCCAGCAGCGCGGGGAGACATAACTATGGCTACACCTTC.

The chain couples TRBV6-5 to TRBJ1-1, with 8 bases fitting TRBD1. V lost 4 bases, J lost 7 bases, and 11 bases stayed unmatched. Per germline, CDR1 MNHEY and CDR2 SVGAGI. The CDR3 consists of 15 residues. The chain's CDR3 is CASSCADREGCEAFF. As DNA, the CDR3 is TGTGCCAGCAGTTGCGCGGACAGGGAAGGATGTGAAGCTTTCTTT.

The chain couples TRBV7-9 to TRBJ1-4, with 8 positions matching TRBD1. The CDR3 totals 15 residues. Germline CDR1 and CDR2: SEHNR and FQNEAQ (reference sequence). The ends lost 5 bases at V and 7 bases at J; junction bases unmatched: 9. The CDR3 region has the DNA TGTGCCAGCAGCGCTTCCAGGGGGCGCGGTGAAAAACTGTTTTTT. This codes for CASSASRGRGEKLFF.

The chain carries TRBV5-1 and TRBJ1-4; perhaps TRBD1 as D (5 bases). The CDR3 runs 15 residues. Trimming removed 0 bases at V and 5 bases at J, with 11 bases between. Per the germline V gene, CDR1 is SGHRS and CDR2 is YFSETQ. In DNA form, the CDR3 reads TGCGCCAGCAGCTTGGACGCATGGGGGAATGAAAAACTGTTTTTT. Protein: CASSLDAWGNEKLFF.

The CDR3 DNA reads TGTGCCAGCAGAACCCTATGGGGGGGGGACACTGAAGCTTTCTTT. This codes for CASRTLWGGDTEAFF. The V call is TRBV6-1, the J call TRBJ1-1; TRBD1 is a possible D gene (5 bases). CDR3 length equals 15 residues. Germline V gene lookup returns CDR1 MNHNS and CDR2 SASEGT. The V end was cut by 6 bases, the J end by 3 bases, with 17 bases between.

V gene TRBV5-6 combines with J gene TRBJ1-4; D gene uncertain. The CDR3 runs 11 residues. The V end was cut by 0 bases, the J end by 6 bases, with 0 bases between. Per the germline V gene, CDR1 is SGHDT and CDR2 is YYEEEE. CDR3: CASSLDEKLFF. The CDR3 coding sequence is TGTGCCAGCAGCTTGGATGAAAAACTGTTTTTT.

The rearrangement links TRBV9 to TRBJ1-3; D is perhaps TRBD1 (6 bases). CDR3 length: 16 residues. V dropped 3 bases and J dropped 0 bases, with 13 bases sitting between them. Germline lookup yields CDR1 SGDLS and CDR2 YYNGEE. CDR3 protein: CASSASLQGSGNTIYF. CDR3 nucleotide sequence: TGTGCCAGCAGCGCATCACTACAGGGCTCTGGAAACACCATATATTTT.

As for this clone: A read error may account for a junction end that differs from germline. V usage is TRBV10-3 and J usage is TRBJ2-7, with D unclear. Germline values: CDR1 ENHRY, CDR2 SYGVKD. CDR3 size: 11 residues. The CDR3 region is CAISELDRAHF. Written as DNA, the CDR3 is TGTGCCATCAGTGAGTTAGATAGGGCGCACTTC.

Note on this clone: This may arise from a read error, as a much more abundant clone is one base away. Within the sample, other DNA sequences also encode this same CDR3. The rearrangement links TRBV7-2 to TRBJ1-2; D gene unclear. Trimming removed 3 bases at V and 0 bases at J, with 2 bases between. The CDR3 length is 12 residues. In germline, CDR1 is SGHTA, CDR2 FQGNSA. The CDR3 region is CASSLANYGYTF. The DNA for the CDR3 is TGTGCCAGCAGCTTGGCTAACTATGGCTACACCTTC. Together with reference TRBV7-2 and TRBJ1-2, the CDR3 gives the full variable domain: GAGVSQSPSNKVTEKGKDVELRCDPISGHTALYWYRQSLGQGLEFLIYFQGNSAPDKSGLPSDRFSAERTGGSVSTLTIQRTQQEDSAVYLCASSLANYGYTFGSGTRLTVV.